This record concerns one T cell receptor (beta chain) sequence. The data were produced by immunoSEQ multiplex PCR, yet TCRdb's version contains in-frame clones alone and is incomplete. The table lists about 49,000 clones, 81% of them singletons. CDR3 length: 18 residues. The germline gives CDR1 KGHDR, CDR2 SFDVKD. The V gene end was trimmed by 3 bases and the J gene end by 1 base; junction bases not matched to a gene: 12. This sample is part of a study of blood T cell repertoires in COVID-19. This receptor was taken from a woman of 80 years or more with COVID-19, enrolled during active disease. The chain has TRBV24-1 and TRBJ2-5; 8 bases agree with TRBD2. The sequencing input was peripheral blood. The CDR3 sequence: CATSDPRVSGKIQETQYF. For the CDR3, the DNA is TGTGCCACCAGTGATCCTCGGGTTAGCGGGAAGATCCAAGAGACCCAGTACTTC.